A selection of T cell receptor beta chains follows, all from one sample in a study of cytomegalovirus exposure and HLA in healthy donors. Profiling relied on immunoSEQ multiplex PCR, and the TCRdb table lists in-frame clones only, not all of them. This table holds approximately 100,000 clones, 80% to 90% found once. The specimen sequenced was PBMCs. Receptor source: a young woman in good health and CMV-seronegative. CDR3s include the opening cysteine and the closing phenylalanine or tryptophan. D genes are given only for firm matches. Clone size appears in some rows only: once, few, many, or a class for an expanded clone.

size	D	V	J	CDR3	DNA
NA	TRBD2	TRBV11-3	TRBJ2-3	CASSITSGYTDTQYF	TGTGCCAGCAGCATCACTAGCGGTTACACAGATACGCAGTATTTT
NA	TRBD2	TRBV5-1	TRBJ2-7	CASSLGREGGEQYF	TGCGCCAGCAGCTTGGGTCGGGAGGGCGGGGAGCAGTACTTC
NA	NA	TRBV18	TRBJ2-7	CASSPGLSGNYEQYF	TGTGCCAGCTCACCAGGGCTGTCAGGAAACTACGAGCAGTACTTC
NA	NA	TRBV6-1	TRBJ2-3	CAGREIGRRDTQYF	TGTGCCGGCCGAGAAATAGGGAGGCGAGATACGCAGTATTTT
NA	TRBD1	TRBV10-2	TRBJ1-2	CASSGQGALGYTF	TGCGCCAGCAGTGGGCAGGGGGCGCTTGGCTACACCTTC
NA	TRBD2	TRBV10-3	TRBJ2-1	CAISALLAGAYNEQFF	TGTGCCATCAGTGCCCTACTAGCGGGAGCATACAATGAGCAGTTCTTC
NA	TRBD2	TRBV5-1	TRBJ2-3	CASSLAGGPDTQYF	TGCGCCAGCAGCTTAGCGGGGGGGCCAGATACGCAGTATTTT
NA	NA	TRBV29-1	TRBJ1-2	CSVRTVDGYTF	TGCAGCGTCCGGACAGTTGATGGCTACACCTTC
NA	NA	TRBV29-1	TRBJ2-1	CSVERVGRRSSEQFF	TGCAGCGTTGAAAGAGTCGGGAGAAGGTCGTCTGAGCAGTTCTTC
NA	TRBD1	TRBV6-4	TRBJ1-2	CASREGQGAIYGYTF	TGTGCCAGCAGGGAAGGACAGGGGGCGATCTATGGCTACACCTTC
NA	NA	TRBV7-2	TRBJ1-4	CASSLDRSVTNEKLFF	TGTGCCAGCAGCTTAGATCGGTCCGTAACTAATGAAAAACTGTTTTTT
NA	NA	TRBV5-6	TRBJ2-2	CASSLVRTGELFF	TGTGCCAGCAGCTTGGTACGGACCGGGGAGCTGTTTTTT
few	TRBD2	TRBV15	TRBJ2-3	CATSESGGATDTQYF	TGTGCCACCAGCGAGAGCGGGGGGGCCACAGATACGCAGTATTTT
NA	NA	TRBV5-5	TRBJ2-3	CASSPVVTKSTDTQYF	TGTGCCAGCAGCCCGGTGGTGACAAAGAGCACAGATACGCAGTATTTT
NA	NA	TRBV5-4	TRBJ1-1	CASSFYFENTEAFF	TGTGCCAGCAGCTTCTATTTTGAGAACACTGAAGCTTTCTTT
NA	NA	TRBV19	TRBJ1-6	CASTPGNYNSPLHF	TGTGCCAGTACGCCAGGGAATTATAATTCACCCCTCCACTTT
NA	NA	TRBV7-6	TRBJ2-7	CASSLVRRPSGEQYF	TGTGCCAGCAGCTTAGTCCGGAGACCGTCGGGGGAGCAGTACTTC
once	NA	TRBV28	TRBJ2-7	CANLGGEQYF	TGTGCCAACCTGGGGGGCGAGCAGTACTTC